This TCR beta chain was sequenced for a study of human T cells and chemical hapten exposure. Looking at the study overall: Patients received weekly diphenylcyclopropenone doses to the scalp throughout the approximately 25-week study.

Attachment of unique molecular identifiers to individual cDNA molecules was performed in the library. As originally analysed: Across samples, TCR counts had a median of about 88,000 and ranged from roughly 23,224 to 750,000. MiXCR, applied by TCRdb to the RACE reads, yields one record per CDR3 protein. Clone size and V and J calls follow TCRdb, not the original study. The data hold around 110,000 distinct CDR3 sequences, with over 9% observed a single time. Time point denoted: patch test 3, about 24 weeks after DPC sensitization. Described treatment: therapeutic diphenylcyclopropenone sensitization with weekly scalp DPC. General study findings and limits: Donors were affected by alopecia, so their immune reaction might vary from that of healthy individuals.

This clonotype was seen at least ten times. Its antigen is unidentified. CDR1 DFQATT and CDR2 SNEGSKA come from the germline V gene (reference sequence). This CDR3 spans 14 amino acids. The ends lost 6 bases at V and 4 bases at J; junction bases unmatched: 5. The TCR was taken from a woman between 50 and 59 years old with alopecia areata. Some clones in this sample may be carry-over from other donors' samples. The V call is TRBV20-1, the J call TRBJ2-3; 12 nucleotides line up with TRBD2. Sequences were derived from whole blood, sampled in connection with sensitization to the hapten diphenylcyclopropenone (DPC). Here the CDR3 reads CSALTSGGSDTQYF. CDR3 coding DNA: TGCAGTGCCCTTACTAGCGGGGGGTCAGATACGCAGTATTTT.